This T cell receptor (beta chain) was identified during a study of cytomegalovirus exposure and HLA in healthy donors. Study-level background: Of the donors genotyped, approximately 410 in all, 80% to 85% fell in the Caucasian-associated ancestry cluster. Study findings and constraints: The listing of 150 to 200 TCR beta chains classed them as cytomegalovirus-associated.

Primers for the PCR totalled 60 Vbeta and 13 Jbeta. Assay used: immunoSEQ multiplex PCR; TCRdb lists only in-frame clones, some missing. The profile shows over 150,000 clones, 65% to 75% of them singletons. CDR1 is SGHVS and CDR2 is FQNEAQ in the germline V gene. V dropped 5 bases and J dropped 4; count of bases not matched to a gene: 8. The CDR3 has 15 residues. This clone was seen many times. Its specificity is unknown. Sequencing was done on a sample of PBMCs. The sequence derives from a man younger than 45 in good health and CMV-seronegative. This chain uses TRBV7-8 with TRBJ2-7; 10 bases are a match to TRBD1. In DNA, the CDR3 is TGTGCCAGCAGCAGGAGCAGACAGGGGGCTTACGAGCAGTACTTC. This gives the protein CASSRSRQGAYEQYF. The full variable domain, its missing parts supplied by reference TRBV7-8 and TRBJ2-7, is GAGVSQSPRYKVAKRGQDVALRCDPISGHVSLFWYQQALGQGPEFLTYFQNEAQLDKSGLPSDRFFAERPEGSVSTLKIQRTQQEDSAVYLCASSRSRQGAYEQYFGPGTRLTVT.